This is a list of T cell receptor beta chains from one sample in a study of long-term antiretroviral therapy in people with HIV. The method was immunoSEQ multiplex PCR; TCRdb's version includes in-frame clones alone and lacks a portion of them. The sample yields about 20,000 clones, roughly 85% seen once. Sequences were derived from unsorted PBMCs, sampled 2.3 to 2.5 years after starting antiretroviral therapy. All receptors derive from a man between 40 and 49 years old with HIV. Both conserved end residues are part of each CDR3. The order of the fields is V gene, clone size, CDR3 length, J gene, CDR3 protein. Clone sizes are given selectively: once, few, many, or a class where the clone is expanded.

TRBV7-3	.	15	TRBJ2-2	CASSFRGGNTGELFF
TRBV4-1	.	17	TRBJ1-4	CASSQDQGGAPNEKLFF
TRBV6-5	.	12	TRBJ2-7	CASSYGGSEQYF
TRBV10-3	.	14	TRBJ2-1	CAIKETSGSTEQFF
TRBV5-1	.	15	TRBJ2-7	CASRLDIMSSYEQYF
TRBV7-9	.	14	TRBJ2-1	CASNELPGFDEQFF
TRBV19	.	13	TRBJ2-7	CASSTGQRYEQYF
TRBV11-2	once	13	TRBJ2-7	CASSFLRGNEQYF
TRBV7-9	.	14	TRBJ1-4	CASSFGSGNEKLFF
TRBV28	few	16	TRBJ2-1	CASSPPRGVISNEQFF
TRBV27	.	13	TRBJ2-1	CASSRGSYNEQFF
TRBV30	.	13	TRBJ2-3	CAWSVWGTDTQYF
TRBV9	few	15	TRBJ2-1	CASSALAGDYNEQFF
TRBV15	.	13	TRBJ1-4	CATGNRENEKLFF
TRBV5-6	.	12	TRBJ2-7	CASSLDVYEQYF
TRBV6-1	.	15	TRBJ1-1	CASSEVHGLNTEAFF
TRBV6-4	.	13	TRBJ2-1	CASSEGGHNEQFF
TRBV9	.	18	TRBJ2-6	CASSAGPQFSSGANVLTF
TRBV19	.	12	TRBJ1-5	CASSTTLEPQHF
TRBV5-1	.	14	TRBJ1-1	CASSQEGRNTEAFF
TRBV9	.	15	TRBJ1-3	CASSVVGGAGNTIYF
TRBV2	few	13	TRBJ1-2	CASSEGGPYGYTF
TRBV23-1	.	19	TRBJ2-2	CASSQSPERGLPNTGELFF
TRBV10-2	.	13	TRBJ2-7	CASRARVSYEQYF
TRBV7-3	.	15	TRBJ2-3	CASSSVAGGPDTQYF
TRBV6-1	.	17	TRBJ1-3	CASSELEGQGTGNTIYF
TRBV7-9	.	15	TRBJ2-7	CASSSVLATGNEQYF
TRBV29-1	.	17	TRBJ2-1	CSVTGTSGRARYNEQFF
TRBV5-1	.	13	TRBJ2-7	CASSLAHPYEQYF
TRBV7-3	.	14	TRBJ2-2	CASGWISNTGELFF
TRBV12-5	.	16	TRBJ2-7	CASGPQGGGVRYEQYF
TRBV29-1	.	13	TRBJ2-7	CSVEGGLEQGQYF
TRBV6-5	.	14	TRBJ1-2	CASSLGPENYGYTF
TRBV18	few	13	TRBJ1-5	CASTPGVNQPQHF
TRBV19	few	14	TRBJ1-1	CASSIWTANTEAFF
TRBV30	.	13	TRBJ2-5	CAWVRGGGETQYF
TRBV28	few	11	TRBJ2-7	CASSSRTVQYF
TRBV18	.	13	TRBJ2-1	CASSPPDGNEQFF